Below, 17 T cell receptor beta chains from the same sample are listed, as sequenced in a study of cytomegalovirus exposure and HLA in healthy donors (dated by TCRdb to 2017 to 2019). Library construction relied on the immunoSEQ multiplex PCR assay. For the multiplex PCR, a mixture combining 60 forward primers for TCR Vbeta segments and 13 reverse primers for TCR Jbeta segments was used. The source is immuneACCESS, and TCRdb retained only in-frame sequences with V and J called. Part of the clones is not carried over; for the studies checked, unresolved V genes explain less than half of this, and the remainder is unexplained. The sample table records 150,000 or so clones; more than 70% of these occur just once. The ten largest account for over 1.2% of the sample. The sample taken for sequencing was PBMCs. The source is a girl aged 5-17 years in good health and CMV-seronegative.

V is TRBV30 and J is TRBJ1-2; 8 nucleotides agree with TRBD1. Germline V gene sequence: CDR1 GTSNPN, CDR2 SVGIG (reference sequence). This CDR3 is built from 14 residues. V shed 4 bases, J shed 7 bases, and the junction held 11 bases outside the gene matches. The CDR3 sequence is CAWNPGQGSIGYTF. In nucleotides, the CDR3 is TGTGCCTGGAACCCAGGACAGGGTAGTATTGGCTACACCTTC.

This clone turned up a few times. The chain recombines TRBV29-1 with TRBJ2-7; TRBD1 matches 9 bases. With 6 bases clipped from V and 5 bases from J, the junction kept 5 bases outside the gene matches. Germline CDR1 and CDR2: SQVTM and ANQGSEA. The CDR3 is made up of 12 amino acids. DNA of the CDR3: TGCAGCGTGCCGGGACAGGGTAACGAGCAGTACTTC. It specifies CSVPGQGNEQYF.

This clone was recorded only once. J is TRBJ2-7 and V is TRBV9, with 8 bases fitting TRBD2. There are 14 residues in the CDR3. Unmatched junction bases numbered 4, after V lost 0 bases and J lost 5 bases. CDR1 and CDR2 from the germline V gene are SGDLS and YYNGEE. The CDR3 reads CASSVAWTSHEQYF. The CDR3 DNA is TGTGCCAGCAGCGTAGCTTGGACTAGCCACGAGCAGTACTTC.

The CDR3 DNA sequence: TGTGCCAGCAGCTTAGGAGGAATCGGGGTGCCCGGAAACACTGAAGCTTTCTTT. Protein sequence: CASSLGGIGVPGNTEAFF. The rearrangement uses TRBV11-3 and TRBJ1-1, with D unclear. This CDR3 contains 18 residues. The germline gives CDR1 SGHNT, CDR2 YENEEA. V was trimmed by 1 base and J by 2 bases, leaving 20 bases between them.

This chain joins TRBV20-1 and TRBJ2-5; D is ambiguous. CDR3 length: 10 amino acids. Germline V lookup: CDR1 DFQATT, CDR2 SNEGSKA (reference sequence). V lost 5 bases, J lost 2 bases, and 3 bases lay in between. CDR3 DNA sequence: TGCAGTGCTCGTCAAGAGACCCAGTACTTC. Protein product: CSARQETQYF.

The chain has TRBV4-1 and TRBJ2-7; no clear D. This CDR3 is built from 15 residues. The V and J ends lost 4 bases and 1 base respectively, with 14 bases between them. Germline CDR1 and CDR2: MGHRA and YSYEKL. The CDR3 region has the DNA TGCGCCAGCAGCCTCCCCGGCGGTACGTCCTACGAGCAGTACTTC. This sequence encodes CASSLPGGTSYEQYF.

The rearrangement uses TRBV5-4 and TRBJ2-2, with 7 bases matching TRBD1. The CDR3 extends over 16 amino acids. Germline CDR1 reads SGHNT; CDR2 reads YYREEE (reference sequence). After removal of 4 bases from V and 5 bases from J, the junction contained 11 bases not matched to a gene. Written as DNA, the CDR3 is TGTGCCAGCAGCGCCCGGGACAGAGCCCAAACCGGGGAGCTGTTTTTT. Translated: CASSARDRAQTGELFF. The full variable domain, with the rest looked up from reference TRBV5-4 and TRBJ2-2, is ETGVTQSPTHLIKTRGQQVTLRCSSQSGHNTVSWYQQALGQGPQFIFQYYREEENGRGNFPPRFSGLQFPNYSSELNVNALELDDSALYLCASSARDRAQTGELFFGEGSRLTVL.

J is TRBJ2-1 and V is TRBV6-5; 7 positions match TRBD2. With 6 bases clipped from V and 10 bases from J, the junction kept 6 bases outside the gene matches. The V gene's germline CDR1 is MNHEY and CDR2 SVGAGI. The CDR3 is made up of 12 amino acids. The CDR3 DNA sequence: TGTGCCAGCAGGGGAGGGGTAGGGGAGCAGTTCTTC. Translated: CASRGGVGEQFF.

The J gene is TRBJ2-7, the V gene TRBV19; D gene unclear. Germline V gene lookup returns CDR1 LNHDA and CDR2 SQIVND (reference sequence). V gave up 6 bases and J gave up 2 bases, with 11 bases separating them. This CDR3 has 13 residues. The CDR3 nucleotides read TGTGCCAGTAGCCCCATGGGCACCTACGAGCAGTACTTC. Its translation: CASSPMGTYEQYF.

This clone was counted a few times. The chain carries TRBV6-1 and TRBJ2-7; TRBD1 matches at 10 bases. In germline, CDR1 is MNHNS, CDR2 SASEGT. This CDR3 is built from 15 residues. V shed 5 bases and J 7 bases; nucleotides not matched to a gene: 11. The CDR3 coding sequence is TGTGCCAGCAGTATTCAACGACAGGGGGCGGGAGAGCAGTACTTC. Amino acid sequence: CASSIQRQGAGEQYF.

The chain joins TRBV6-1 to TRBJ2-1, with TRBD2 matching 10 bases. The germline V gene has CDR1 MNHNS and CDR2 SASEGT. CDR3 size: 14 residues. V lost 7 bases to trimming and J lost 2 bases; unmatched junction nucleotides: 2. In nucleotides, the CDR3 is TGTGCCAGCACAAGCGGGGGGGCCTACAATGAGCAGTTCTTC. This translates into CASTSGGAYNEQFF.

This chain links TRBV5-6 with TRBJ2-7, with D perhaps matching TRBD1 (5 bases). This CDR3 comprises 12 residues. Trimming pared 3 bases from V and 4 bases from J, leaving 8 bases between. From germline, CDR1 is SGHDT and CDR2 YYEEEE. The CDR3 reads CASSSSGYEQYF. CDR3 nucleotide sequence: TGTGCCAGCAGCTCCTCAGGGTACGAGCAGTACTTC.

The chain combines TRBV10-3 with TRBJ2-4; D gene ambiguous. Germline assignment: CDR1 ENHRY and CDR2 SYGVKD. The CDR3 extends over 13 amino acids. Trimming removed 5 bases from V and 8 bases from J, with 13 bases in between. CDR3 amino acids: CAISPGEVDIQYF. CDR3 DNA sequence: TGTGCCATCAGTCCGGGTGAGGTTGACATTCAGTACTTC.

This clone showed up just a few times. CDR3 bases: TGTGCCAGCAGCACGGGACAAAATACCTACGAGCAGTACTTC. It yields the protein CASSTGQNTYEQYF. The V call is TRBV7-3, the J call TRBJ2-7, with D possibly TRBD1 on 6 matching bases. The CDR3 loop spans 14 amino acids. CDR1 and CDR2 from the germline V gene are SGHTA and FQGTGA. V lost 5 bases to trimming and J lost 2 bases, with 13 bases between them.

This clone was observed a handful of times. The V call is TRBV4-2, the J call TRBJ2-5, with D maybe TRBD2 (6 bases). Trimming cost V 1 base and J 4 bases, with 19 bases left between them. This CDR3 comprises 17 residues. In germline, CDR1 is LGHNA, CDR2 YNFKEQ. CDR3 sequence: CASSQGSAGSEGETQYF. The CDR3 bases are TGTGCCAGCAGCCAAGGCTCGGCGGGGTCGGAAGGAGAGACCCAGTACTTC.

The rearrangement uses TRBV5-1 and TRBJ1-1; D is undetermined. Germline-derived CDR1 and CDR2 are SGHRS and YFSETQ. Trimming cost V 0 bases and J 1 base, with 10 bases left between them. This CDR3 contains 15 residues. DNA of the CDR3: TGCGCCAGCAGCTTGGATCAGGCGAGGAACACTGAAGCTTTCTTT. Its protein product is CASSLDQARNTEAFF.

The rearrangement joins TRBV5-6 to TRBJ1-2; D unresolved. The CDR3 extends over 11 amino acids. V lost 5 bases, J lost 4 bases, and 6 bases lay in between. Germline V gives CDR1 SGHDT, CDR2 YYEEEE. DNA of the CDR3: TGTGCCAGCAGTTCTACCTATGGCTACACCTTC. Protein sequence: CASSSTYGYTF. Complete variable domain (other parts from reference TRBV5-6 and TRBJ1-2): DAGVTQSPTHLIKTRGQQVTLRCSPKSGHDTVSWYQQALGQGPQFIFQYYEEEERQRGNFPDRFSGHQFPNYSSELNVNALLLGDSALYLCASSSTYGYTFGSGTRLTVV.